This passage covers 29 T cell receptor beta chains from one sample sequenced in a study of OX40 agonist ivuxolimab in advanced cancers. Sequencing used immunoSEQ multiplex PCR; TCRdb keeps in-frame clones, though not all of them. In the table there are fewer than 20,000 clones, 65% to 85% of which are singletons. Source: CD4+ or CD8+ T cells sorted from blood, taken in a trial of the OX40 agonist ivuxolimab. All receptors come from an adult with an advanced solid tumor such as melanoma, head and neck, liver or kidney cancer.

This chain uses TRBV5-4 with TRBJ2-3; D perhaps matches TRBD1 (6 bases). This CDR3 is built from 13 residues. The germline V gene encodes CDR1 SGHNT and CDR2 YYREEE (reference sequence). V lost 5 bases, J lost 1 base, and 8 bases lay in between. This CDR3 is CASRRTGTDTQYF. The CDR3 DNA follows: TGTGCCAGCAGACGGACAGGCACAGATACGCAGTATTTT.

The chain has TRBV7-8 and TRBJ2-2, with D maybe TRBD2 (6 bases). V lost 1 base and J 4 bases, leaving 13 bases between the germline ends. Germline V gene sequence: CDR1 SGHVS, CDR2 FQNEAQ. The CDR3 consists of 16 residues. The CDR3 sequence: CASSLGGSGSTGELFF. As DNA, the CDR3 is TGTGCCAGCAGCTTAGGTGGTAGCGGCTCCACCGGGGAGCTGTTTTTT.

The V call is TRBV18, the J call TRBJ1-3; maybe TRBD1 (5 bases). V lost 0 bases and J 2 bases, leaving 5 bases between the germline ends. CDR1 is KGHSH, CDR2 LQKENI, per germline. This CDR3 has 14 residues. CDR3 region: CASSPPGAGNTIYF. The CDR3 DNA reads TGTGCCAGCTCACCACCGGGGGCTGGAAACACCATATATTTT.

The CDR3 loop reads CASSQRSAGLTGELFF. The CDR3 nucleotides are TGTGCCAGCAGCCAAAGGTCGGCGGGACTCACCGGGGAGCTGTTTTTT. The chain has TRBV14 and TRBJ2-2; tentatively, D is TRBD2 (6 bases). The CDR3 consists of 16 residues. Trimming shortened V by 2 bases and J by 4 bases, and 14 bases separated the two germline ends. Germline CDR1 and CDR2: SGHDN and FVKESK.

This rearrangement joins TRBV2 to TRBJ2-7; 10 bases agree with TRBD1. Trimming took 4 bases from V and 7 from J; bases not matched to a gene: 4. The CDR3 length is 13 residues. CDR1 and CDR2 from the germline V gene are SNHLY and FYNNEI. This CDR3 reads CASSARTGGEQYF. CDR3 nucleotides: TGTGCCAGCAGTGCTAGGACAGGGGGTGAGCAGTACTTC.

The chain recombines TRBV5-1 with TRBJ2-3, with 12 bases lining up with TRBD2. The V gene's germline CDR1 is SGHRS and CDR2 YFSETQ. The CDR3 covers 16 residues. J gave up 1 base and V 4 bases, and 4 bases lay outside the gene matches. CDR3 in amino acids: CASSASGRAGTDTQYF. The CDR3 nucleotides are TGCGCCAGCAGCGCTAGCGGGAGGGCTGGCACAGATACGCAGTATTTT.

V gene TRBV6-1 combines with J gene TRBJ2-7, with D perhaps matching TRBD1 (5 bases). The CDR3 loop spans 15 amino acids. V lost 6 bases, J lost 0 bases, and 15 bases lay in between. Germline-derived CDR1 and CDR2 are MNHNS and SASEGT. As DNA, the CDR3 is TGTGCCAGCAGCCCCAGGGTCACCTACTCCTACGAGCAGTACTTC. Protein sequence: CASSPRVTYSYEQYF.

This clone came up a few times. The chain combines TRBV30 with TRBJ2-7; TRBD1 matches at 11 bases. There are 14 residues in the CDR3. From germline, CDR1 is GTSNPN and CDR2 SVGIG (reference sequence). J was trimmed by 5 bases and V by 4 bases; bases with no gene match: 7. CDR3 amino acids: CAWTHRDRGNEQYF. CDR3 in DNA: TGTGCCTGGACCCACCGGGACAGGGGGAACGAGCAGTACTTC.

This chain links TRBV9 with TRBJ1-2, with 7 bases identical to TRBD1. The J segment lost 4 bases and the V segment lost 0 bases, leaving 6 bases of the junction unmatched. The CDR3 runs to 15 residues. Germline V lookup: CDR1 SGDLS, CDR2 YYNGEE. CDR3 amino acids: CASSVATGQLYGYTF. CDR3 nucleotide sequence: TGTGCCAGCAGCGTAGCTACGGGACAGCTCTATGGCTACACCTTC.

The rearrangement joins TRBV6-6 to TRBJ2-3; D not resolved. The V end lost 0 bases, the J end lost 6 bases, and 13 bases lay between the germline ends. The germline V gene has CDR1 MNHNY and CDR2 SVGAGI (reference sequence). The CDR3 extends over 15 amino acids. CDR3 sequence reads: CASSYSFQLWDTQYF. CDR3 coding DNA: TGTGCCAGCAGTTACTCGTTTCAGCTCTGGGATACGCAGTATTTT.

The chain employs TRBV9 and TRBJ1-6, with D unresolved. Per the germline V gene, CDR1 is SGDLS and CDR2 is YYNGEE. V shed 4 bases and J shed 10 bases, with 12 bases lying between them. This CDR3 has 13 residues. The CDR3 DNA is TGTGCCAGCAGCTTCCTGGACGGCTCACCCCTCCACTTT. Translation: CASSFLDGSPLHF. Full variable domain (outside the CDR3, taken from reference TRBV9 and TRBJ1-6): DSGVTQTPKHLITATGQRVTLRCSPRSGDLSVYWYQQSLDQGLQFLIQYYNGEERAKGNILERFSAQQFPDLHSELNLSSLELGDSALYFCASSFLDGSPLHFGNGTRLTVT.

The V and J genes are TRBV6-5 and TRBJ2-5, with 7 bases that match TRBD1. Germline CDR1 reads MNHEY; CDR2 reads SVGAGI. The CDR3 is 14 residues long. J lost 8 bases, V lost 4 bases, and 10 bases had no gene match. CDR3 in DNA: TGTGCCAGCAGTTTTAGGGACAGAAGGAACACCCAGTACTTC. This translates into CASSFRDRRNTQYF.

CDR3 amino acids: CASSIQDRGAKNIQYF. CDR3 coding DNA: TGTGCCAGTAGTATACAAGACAGGGGGGCCAAAAACATTCAGTACTTC. This rearrangement joins TRBV19 to TRBJ2-4, with 9 nucleotides matching TRBD1. Trimming cost V 2 bases and J 1 base; bases outside gene matches: 3. CDR1 and CDR2 from the germline V gene are LNHDA and SQIVND (reference sequence). The CDR3 length is 16 residues.

As for this clone: This CDR3 is also generated by other DNA sequences in the sample. The chain couples TRBV7-3 to TRBJ2-1; D gene uncertain. CDR1 is SGHTA, CDR2 FQGTGA, per germline. Trimming took off 4 bases at V and 1 base at J, with 5 bases between the two ends. This CDR3 is built from 13 residues. DNA of the CDR3: TGTGCCAGCAGCTCCGGGTCCTACAATGAGCAGTTCTTC. Its translation is CASSSGSYNEQFF.

This chain links TRBV28 with TRBJ2-7; TRBD2 matches 9 bases. V lost 6 bases to trimming and J lost 7 bases; unmatched junction nucleotides: 13. The germline gives CDR1 MDHEN, CDR2 SYDVKM. This CDR3 is built from 15 residues. The CDR3 reads CASRAFLAGVGEQYF. The CDR3 bases are TGTGCCAGCAGGGCCTTTTTAGCGGGAGTGGGGGAGCAGTACTTC.

This chain links TRBV5-1 with TRBJ2-5, with 11 positions matching TRBD2. The ends lost 4 bases at V and 1 base at J; junction bases unmatched: 6. The CDR3 length is 16 residues. Germline V gene lookup returns CDR1 SGHRS and CDR2 YFSETQ. CDR3 residues: CASSGTSGRGQETQYF. DNA of the CDR3: TGCGCCAGCAGCGGAACTAGCGGGAGAGGCCAAGAGACCCAGTACTTC.

The chain is built from TRBV19 and TRBJ2-2; D possibly uses TRBD1 or TRBD2 (6 bases each). The germline V and J ends were trimmed by 3 bases and 6 bases, with 11 bases remaining between them. Germline values: CDR1 LNHDA, CDR2 SQIVND (reference sequence). This CDR3 is built from 14 residues. The CDR3 loop is CASSIQEGAGELFF. As DNA, the CDR3 is TGTGCCAGTAGTATTCAGGAGGGGGCCGGGGAGCTGTTTTTT.

The J gene is TRBJ2-7, the V gene TRBV11-3; D may match TRBD1 or TRBD2 (5 bases each). Germline V lookup: CDR1 SGHNT, CDR2 YENEEA. This CDR3 has 13 residues. Between the trimmed V and J ends, which lost 0 bases and 5 bases, there was a span of 8 bases. The CDR3 loop reads CASSLEGVHEQYF. The CDR3 DNA follows: TGTGCCAGCAGCTTAGAGGGGGTCCACGAGCAGTACTTC. Full variable domain (missing parts from reference TRBV11-3 and TRBJ2-7): EAGVVQSPRYKIIEKKQPVAFWCNPISGHNTLYWYLQNLGQGPELLIRYENEEAVDDSQLPKDRFSAERLKGVDSTLKIQPAELGDSAVYLCASSLEGVHEQYFGPGTRLTVT.

V usage is TRBV19 and J usage is TRBJ2-5; no reliable D call. Germline V gives CDR1 LNHDA, CDR2 SQIVND (reference sequence). This CDR3 has 14 amino acids. V lost 5 bases and J lost 5, with 15 bases in between. As DNA, the CDR3 is TGTGCCAGTAGTGCCCACCTGGGGAAGGAGACCCAGTACTTC. Protein sequence: CASSAHLGKETQYF.

The chain joins TRBV7-2 to TRBJ2-4, with no clear D. Germline V gene sequence: CDR1 SGHTA, CDR2 FQGNSA. The germline V and J ends were trimmed by 5 bases and 6 bases, with 11 bases remaining between them. The CDR3 has 13 residues. The DNA for the CDR3 is TGTGCCAGCAGCGGAAGGGTTGGAAACATTCAGTACTTC. This gives the protein CASSGRVGNIQYF.

V gene TRBV5-1 combines with J gene TRBJ2-7, with 8 bases identical to TRBD1. Trimming cost V 3 bases and J 6 bases; bases outside gene matches: 8. The CDR3 runs 14 residues. Germline V gene sequence: CDR1 SGHRS, CDR2 YFSETQ. DNA for the CDR3: TGCGCCAGCAGCTCAAGGCAGGGGGCGGGCGAGCAGTACTTC. Translating gives CASSSRQGAGEQYF. Full variable domain (rest looked up from reference TRBV5-1 and TRBJ2-7): KAGVTQTPRYLIKTRGQQVTLSCSPISGHRSVSWYQQTPGQGLQFLFEYFSETQRNKGNFPGRFSGRQFSNSRSEMNVSTLELGDSALYLCASSSRQGAGEQYFGPGTRLTVT.

V and J are TRBV9 and TRBJ2-1, with 7 nucleotides matching TRBD2. V dropped 2 bases and J dropped 3; count of bases not matched to a gene: 5. This CDR3 is 15 amino acids long. The germline V gene has CDR1 SGDLS and CDR2 YYNGEE. This CDR3 is CASSVASGHYNEQFF. The CDR3 coding sequence is TGTGCCAGCAGCGTTGCTAGCGGACACTACAATGAGCAGTTCTTC.

In DNA form, the CDR3 reads TGTGCCAGCAGCCAATCACGTAGACTAGGGACTAGCGGGAGAACGGTGGAGACCCAGTACTTC. Amino acid sequence: CASSQSRRLGTSGRTVETQYF. This chain links TRBV14 with TRBJ2-5; 14 bases fit TRBD2. This CDR3 is built from 21 residues. Germline CDR1 and CDR2: SGHDN and FVKESK. V shed 2 bases and J 5 bases; nucleotides not matched to a gene: 19. Looking up the rest from reference TRBV14 and TRBJ2-5 gives the full variable domain: EAGVTQFPSHSVIEKGQTVTLRCDPISGHDNLYWYRRVMGKEIKFLLHFVKESKQDESGMPNNRFLAERTGGTYSTLKVQPAELEDSGVYFCASSQSRRLGTSGRTVETQYFGPGTRLLVL.

The chain recombines TRBV28 with TRBJ2-7, with TRBD1 matching 10 bases. Germline CDR1 and CDR2: MDHEN and SYDVKM. V lost 0 bases, J lost 6 bases, and 11 bases stayed unmatched. The CDR3 totals 17 residues. The CDR3 spells CASSLWALDRGAGEQYF. As DNA, the CDR3 is TGTGCCAGCAGTTTATGGGCCCTGGACAGGGGGGCGGGCGAGCAGTACTTC.

The CDR3 reads CASSARWGQGSNEQFF. The DNA for the CDR3 is TGTGCCAGCAGCGCGCGGTGGGGACAGGGTAGTAATGAGCAGTTCTTC. The rearrangement joins TRBV7-3 to TRBJ2-1; 9 bases fit TRBD1. Germline CDR1 is SGHTA and CDR2 is FQGTGA. Trimming removed 5 bases from V and 7 bases from J; junction bases left unmatched: 12. CDR3 length equals 16 residues.

The V and J genes are TRBV5-6 and TRBJ2-7; 14 bases are a match to TRBD2. CDR3 length equals 16 residues. V shed 4 bases, J shed 6 bases, and the junction held 9 bases outside the gene matches. CDR1 is SGHDT, CDR2 YYEEEE, per germline. DNA of the CDR3: TGTGCCAGCAGCGGGGGGACTAGCGGGAGATTTTTCGAGCAGTACTTC. This translates into CASSGGTSGRFFEQYF.

V gene TRBV29-1 combines with J gene TRBJ2-6; no definite D call. The length of the CDR3 is 14 residues. Germline CDR1 SQVTM, CDR2 ANQGSEA. Trimming cost V 7 bases and J 8 bases, with 18 bases left between them. The CDR3 bases are TGCAGCGCCGGAACGGATCTGGGGACCAACGTCCTGACTTTC. Translating gives CSAGTDLGTNVLTF.

The sample holds a few counts of this clone. The chain recombines TRBV28 with TRBJ2-3, with D hard to call. V lost 2 bases and J lost 11, with 14 bases in between. The CDR3 extends over 13 amino acids. In germline, CDR1 is MDHEN, CDR2 SYDVKM. The CDR3 spells CASSLPDPWGQYF. CDR3 bases: TGTGCCAGCAGTTTACCTGACCCATGGGGGCAGTATTTT. Combining the CDR3 with reference TRBV28 and TRBJ2-3 gives the whole variable domain DVKVTQSSRYLVKRTGEKVFLECVQDMDHENMFWYRQDPGLGLRLIYFSYDVKMKEKGDIPEGYSVSREKKERFSLILESASTNQTSMYLCASSLPDPWGQYFGPGTRLTVL.

This chain uses TRBV30 with TRBJ2-2; D is ambiguous. The V gene's germline CDR1 is GTSNPN and CDR2 SVGIG (reference sequence). V shed 6 bases and J shed 2 bases, with 16 bases lying between them. This CDR3 has 15 amino acids. The CDR3 here is CACPPAMGNTGELFF. Here the CDR3 DNA reads TGTGCCTGTCCCCCAGCAATGGGAAACACCGGGGAGCTGTTTTTT.